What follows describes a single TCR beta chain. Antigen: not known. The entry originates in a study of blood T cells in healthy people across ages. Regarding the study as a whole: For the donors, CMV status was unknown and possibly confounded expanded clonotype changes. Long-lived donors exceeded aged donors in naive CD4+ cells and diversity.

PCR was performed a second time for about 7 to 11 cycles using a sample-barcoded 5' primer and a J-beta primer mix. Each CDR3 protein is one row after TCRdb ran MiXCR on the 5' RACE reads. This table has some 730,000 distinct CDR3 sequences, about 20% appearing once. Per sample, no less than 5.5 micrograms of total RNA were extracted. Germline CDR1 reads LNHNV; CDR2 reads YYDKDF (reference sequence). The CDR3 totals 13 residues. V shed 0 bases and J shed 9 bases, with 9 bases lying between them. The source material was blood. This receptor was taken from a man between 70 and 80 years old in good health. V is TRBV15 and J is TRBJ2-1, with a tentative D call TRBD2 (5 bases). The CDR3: CATSRDQLGEQFF. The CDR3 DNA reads TGTGCCACCAGCAGAGATCAACTAGGTGAGCAGTTCTTC.